These 3 T cell receptor beta chains came from one sample sequenced in a study of T-cell reconstitution after alpha-beta-depleted transplantation in children. During its preparation, the TCRbeta library received unique molecular identifiers. TCRdb independently ran MiXCR on the PCR reads; one entry per CDR3 protein. The sample lists 700,000 to 950,000 distinct CDR3 sequences; roughly 15% were seen once. The sequenced sample was PBMCs, mostly from graft donor cells, obtained 360 days after TCRalphabeta/CD19-depleted stem cell transplant. The receptors here all came from a male patient younger than 18 who had a stem cell transplant for acute lymphoblastic leukemia, so the T cells may come from the graft donor.

This clonotype has only a few counts. The gene calls are TRBV25-1 and TRBJ2-7; no reliable D call. Trimming removed 4 bases at V and 6 bases at J, with 13 bases between. From germline, CDR1 is MGHDK and CDR2 SYGVNS. The CDR3 length is 13 residues. The CDR3 sequence: CASSAASRSEQYF. The CDR3 DNA reads TGTGCCAGCAGTGCCGCATCGAGGTCCGAGCAGTACTTC.

This clonotype has a handful of counts. V is TRBV6-6 and J is TRBJ2-5, with D tentatively TRBD2 (5 bases). This CDR3 region has 13 residues. Trimming took off 7 bases at V and 1 base at J, with 10 bases between the two ends. Germline assignment: CDR1 MNHNY and CDR2 SVGAGI (reference sequence). CDR3 DNA: TGTGCCAGCAAGGGAGCAGCCCAAGAGACCCAGTACTTC. Protein sequence: CASKGAAQETQYF.

This clonotype was counted between two and nine times. The genes are TRBV12-5 and TRBJ2-1, with TRBD2 identical over 14 bases. V was pared by 7 bases and J by 4 bases, with 9 bases of the junction left unmatched. The CDR3 runs 17 residues. Germline lookup yields CDR1 LGHNT and CDR2 FRNRAP. The CDR3 here is CASAGTSGRFRYNEQFF. The DNA for the CDR3 is TGTGCTAGTGCCGGGACTAGCGGGAGATTTAGGTACAATGAGCAGTTCTTC. The full variable domain, completed using reference TRBV12-5 and TRBJ2-1, is DARVTQTPRHKVTEMGQEVTMRCQPILGHNTVFWYRQTMMQGLELLAYFRNRAPLDDSGMPKDRFSAEMPDATLATLKIQPSEPRDSAVYFCASAGTSGRFRYNEQFFGPGTRLTVL.